This TCR beta chain emerged from a study of blood T cell repertoires in COVID-19. Trimming left V 2 bases short and J 6 bases short, with 7 bases between. CDR1 and CDR2 (germline): KGHDR, SFDVKD. CDR3 length: 13 residues. Profiling relied on immunoSEQ multiplex PCR, and the TCRdb table lists in-frame clones only, not all of them. The repertoire holds 350,000 to 500,000 clones, with roughly 84% as singletons. Material: PBMCs or T cells enriched from blood (not recorded which). V and J are TRBV24-1 and TRBJ2-1, with D unclear. The receptor was derived from a woman aged 18 to 35 who had been exposed to COVID-19. The CDR3 loop reads CATSDYSVNEQFF. DNA of the CDR3: TGTGCCACCAGTGATTATTCGGTCAATGAGCAGTTCTTC.